This T cell receptor (beta chain) was sequenced for a study of Graves' ophthalmopathy and Graves' hyperthyroidism (dated 2018 in TCRdb). In terms of the full investigation: Stable hyperthyroidism was defined as no progression to ophthalmopathy within 18 months of follow-up. In total, 135 blood samples were TCR-sequenced: 43 ophthalmopathy, some 75 hyperthyroidism and approximately 17 hyperthyroidism-to-ophthalmopathy patients. To explore V-J signatures that distinguish ophthalmopathy from hyperthyroidism, a discovery set of 100 patients was enrolled, made up of some 41 with ophthalmopathy and 57 with stable hyperthyroidism. TCR beta repertoire signatures were used to distinguish Graves' ophthalmopathy from Graves' hyperthyroidism and to predict progression to ophthalmopathy. Following sampling, methimazole starting at 30 mg daily was administered to hyperthyroidism patients, and high-dose intravenous methylprednisolone was administered to ophthalmopathy patients. For independent validation, a separate cohort was made up of 18 hyperthyroidism patients plus 17 patients who later progressed from hyperthyroidism to ophthalmopathy. T-cell repertoires of thyroid tissue and blood were compared in over 5 hyperthyroidism patients. Results and caveats for the whole study, not just this receptor: No statistical method was used to predetermine the sample size, and group allocation was not hidden from the investigators. Ophthalmopathy was separated from stable hyperthyroidism by the 13-signature model with just under 90% sensitivity and 81% to 84% specificity in cross-validation and with 80%/75% in the test set. In validation, the model predicted ophthalmopathy progression with over 60% sensitivity and approximately 75% specificity; 12 predicted patients were CT-confirmed with GO in a median of roughly 6.8 months. Most expanded thyroid clonotypes with a frequency above 0.001 also appeared in blood, which suggests that blood repertoires may reflect the immune response in the thyroid.

This clonotype was observed many times. Its antigen remains undetermined. Base-call qualities are not available, and no considerably larger clone is one nucleotide away. The hyperthyroidism patients were 18 to 65 years old and newly diagnosed, with a disease duration of less than 2 months. Patients were excluded if they had other autoimmune diseases, uncontrolled infections, pregnancy or lactation. Clinical symptoms, serum thyroxine, TRAb, thyroid ultrasound and orbital computed tomography formed the basis of the diagnosis. Trizol reagent was used to extract the total RNA, and its quality was then checked on an Agilent 2100 Bioanalyzer. CDR1 and CDR2 are read off the germline V gene (reference sequence) as DFQATT and SNEGSKA. Deletion took 4 bases off V and 4 bases off J, with a span of 16 bases between the germline ends. The CDR3 contains 14 residues, cysteine and phenylalanine counted. Only CDR3 DNA remains: 42 bases, in frame from the first base.

For repertoire sequencing, the TCR beta CDR3 regions were amplified from RNA transcripts. A first-round RT-PCR used HTBI primers with the Qiagen OneStep RT-PCR kit, followed by a second-round multiplex PCR, size selection and purification. Libraries were sequenced on an Illumina HiSeq2000 using paired-end 100 bp reads. On the authors' methods: SOAPnuke was used to process the reads, throwing out any read that had adapters, had uncalled bases, had a mean Phred below 15, or lacked an exact constant-primer or identifier match. COPE v1.2.5 was used to merge the high-quality paired reads. Unique nucleotide sequences were defined as clonotypes and aligned to IMGT TRB V, D and J references using MiTCR v1.1. Analysis was restricted to V-J combinations with a frequency above 0.0001, which covered approximately 99% of repertoires. For each V-J combination, a TCR clonal expansion and chaos score was defined as F50 clonal expansion divided by the chaos observed in the TCRdist matrix. Welch's t-statistics and random forest were used to narrow the features down to about a dozen V-J combinations, which were then fed into a naive Bayes classifier. The similarity between thyroid and blood repertoires was quantified using the Morisita-Horn index. Using fastp trimming at Q25 and MiXCR clonotype assembly, TCRdb reanalyzed the public sequencing data and kept in-frame beta chains. Here each entry gathers all rows of one CDR3 protein and keeps the most common genes and DNA. These V and J calls are TCRdb output, not the study's own analysis. The sample records over a million distinct CDR3 sequences, roughly two fifths of which are singletons. 11% of the sample rests with the top ten.

The sequenced sample consisted of peripheral blood or thyroid tissue (not recorded which). The chain is encoded by TRBV20-1 joined to TRBJ1-1, with an unclear D gene assignment. This sequence originates from an adult man with Graves' hyperthyroidism. The CDR3 region has the sequence CSATNSVVGTEAFF. The bases read TGCAGTGCTACAAACTCAGTCGTGGGCACTGAAGCTTTCTTT.